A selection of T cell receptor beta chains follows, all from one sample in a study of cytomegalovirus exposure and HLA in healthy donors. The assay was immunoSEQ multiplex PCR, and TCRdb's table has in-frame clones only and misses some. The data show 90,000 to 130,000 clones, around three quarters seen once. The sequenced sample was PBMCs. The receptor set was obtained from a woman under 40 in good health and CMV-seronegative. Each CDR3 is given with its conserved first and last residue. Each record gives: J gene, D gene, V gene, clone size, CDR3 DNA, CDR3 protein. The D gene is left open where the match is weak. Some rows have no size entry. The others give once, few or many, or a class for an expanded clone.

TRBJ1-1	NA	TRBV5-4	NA	TGTGCCAGCAGCTTGTTTCAACCGGGAAACACTGAAGCTTTCTTT	CASSLFQPGNTEAFF
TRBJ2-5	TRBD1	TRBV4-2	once	TGTGCCAGCAGCCTCCAGGGGACAGGGGAGGAGACCCAGTACTTC	CASSLQGTGEETQYF
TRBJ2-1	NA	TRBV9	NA	TGTGCCAGCAGTCCCTCGCAGGGAAACAATGAGCAGTTCTTC	CASSPSQGNNEQFF
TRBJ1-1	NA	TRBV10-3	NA	TGTGCCATCAGCGCGGCACCCAGAAAGGACACTGAAGCTTTCTTT	CAISAAPRKDTEAFF
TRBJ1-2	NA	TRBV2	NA	TGTGCCAGCAGTGGACAGGTCAATAACTATGGCTACACCTTC	CASSGQVNNYGYTF
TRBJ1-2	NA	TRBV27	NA	TGTGCCAGCAGTTCACAGGGAGGGTGGTATGGCTACACCTTC	CASSSQGGWYGYTF
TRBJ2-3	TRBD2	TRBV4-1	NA	TGCGCCAGCAGCCAAGATCTGACTAGCGGGCAGCCGCAGTATTTT	CASSQDLTSGQPQYF
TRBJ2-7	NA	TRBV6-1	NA	TGTGCCAGTGGATTGAGGACAGACTACGAGCAGTACTTC	CASGLRTDYEQYF
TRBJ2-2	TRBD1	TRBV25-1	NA	TGTGCCAGCAGTGAAGGAGACAGGGATTCCGGGGAGCTGTTTTTT	CASSEGDRDSGELFF
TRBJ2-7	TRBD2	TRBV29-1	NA	TGCAGCGTTGAGCTAGCGGGAGGAAGAGACGAGCAGTACTTC	CSVELAGGRDEQYF
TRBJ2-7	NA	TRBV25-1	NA	TGTGCCAGCAGCCGCAGTGGGCCAACGTACGAGCAGTACTTC	CASSRSGPTYEQYF
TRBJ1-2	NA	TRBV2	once	TGTGCCAGCAATCTGGTCCAAGCCTATGGCTACACCTTC	CASNLVQAYGYTF
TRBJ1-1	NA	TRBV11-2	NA	TGTGCCAGCAGCTACCCTGCCGACGGGAGAACTGAAGCTTTCTTT	CASSYPADGRTEAFF
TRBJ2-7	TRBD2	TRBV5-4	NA	TGTGCCAGCAGTCAGGAGGGAGGGTTTGTTCAGTACTTC	CASSQEGGFVQYF
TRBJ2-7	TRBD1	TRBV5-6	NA	TGTGCCAGCAGCTATCGGGACAGCTCCTACGAGCAGTACTTC	CASSYRDSSYEQYF
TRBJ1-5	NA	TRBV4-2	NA	TGTGCCAGCAGCCAAGATTTAAGAGTTGTAATCCAGCCCCAGCATTTT	CASSQDLRVVIQPQHF
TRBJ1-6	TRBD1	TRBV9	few	TGTGCCAGCAGCCCGGGACAGTATAATTCACCCCTCCACTTT	CASSPGQYNSPLHF
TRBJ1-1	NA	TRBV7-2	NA	TGTGCCAGCAGCTACATCGGGGGGAGGACTGAAGCTTTCTTT	CASSYIGGRTEAFF
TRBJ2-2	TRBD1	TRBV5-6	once	TGTGCCAGCAGCTTTTACCTCTTACAGGGGGATGGCACCGGGGAGCTGTTTTTT	CASSFYLLQGDGTGELFF
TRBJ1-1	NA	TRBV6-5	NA	TGTGCCAGCAGTTACAGGTATCAGGGTCGAGGCACTGAAGCTTTCTTT	CASSYRYQGRGTEAFF
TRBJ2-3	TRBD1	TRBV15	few	TGTGCCACCACCATTTCGGGACAGGGTCAGTATTTT	CATTISGQGQYF
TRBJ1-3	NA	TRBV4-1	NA	TGCGCCAGCAGCCAAGATGACGCAGGGCGAAACACCATATATTTT	CASSQDDAGRNTIYF
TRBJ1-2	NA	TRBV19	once	TGTGCCAGTAGGGGGGACACCTCTAACTATGGCTACACCTTC	CASRGDTSNYGYTF
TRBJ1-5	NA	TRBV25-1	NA	TGTGCCAGCAGTGCTCTCGGGGGGGGTCAGCCCCAGCATTTT	CASSALGGGQPQHF
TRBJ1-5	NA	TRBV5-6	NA	TGTGCCAGCAGCCTAACAGGGAGGGGAGGGAGCAATCAGCCCCAGCATTTT	CASSLTGRGGSNQPQHF
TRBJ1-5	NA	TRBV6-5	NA	TGTGCCAGCAGTTACATGGGTAATCAGCCCCAGCGTTTT	CASSYMGNQPQRF
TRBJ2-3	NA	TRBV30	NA	TGTGCCTGGAGTGTCCGAGGGAGTTTCGAGGACCTGGGCACAGATACGCAGTATTTT	CAWSVRGSFEDLGTDTQYF
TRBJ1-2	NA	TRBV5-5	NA	TGTGCCAGCAGCTTAGACAGGAACTATGGCTACACCTTC	CASSLDRNYGYTF
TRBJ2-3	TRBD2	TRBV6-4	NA	TGTGCCAGCAGTGCCCAAGCGGGGGGGCTGGATACGCAGTATTTT	CASSAQAGGLDTQYF
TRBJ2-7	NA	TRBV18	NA	TGTGCCAGCTCATCGCTAGACTTCTACGAGCAGTACTTC	CASSSLDFYEQYF
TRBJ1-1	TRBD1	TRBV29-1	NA	TGCAGCGTTGTAGGGACAGTAGAAGCTTTCTTT	CSVVGTVEAFF
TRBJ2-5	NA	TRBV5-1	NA	TGCGCCAGCAGCTTATTTTTTCAACAGGCCCAAGAGACCCAGTACTTC	CASSLFFQQAQETQYF
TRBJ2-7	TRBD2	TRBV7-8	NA	TGTGCCAGCAGCTTCGGACTAGCGGGGGCATCCTACGAGCAGTACTTC	CASSFGLAGASYEQYF
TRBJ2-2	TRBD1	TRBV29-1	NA	TGCAGCGTCAGGACAGGGTCAAGTTGGAACACCGGGGAGCTGTTTTTT	CSVRTGSSWNTGELFF
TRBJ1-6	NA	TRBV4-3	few	TGCGCCAGCAGCCAAGAACGGAGGCCGAGTTCACCCCTCCACTTT	CASSQERRPSSPLHF
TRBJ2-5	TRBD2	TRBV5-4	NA	TGTGCCAGCAGTTTCGGGACTAGCGGGGGGGCCGGTAAAGAGACCCAGTACTTC	CASSFGTSGGAGKETQYF
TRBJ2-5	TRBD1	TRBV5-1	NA	TGCGCCAGCAGCTCGGGCACAGGGGAATGGGAGACCCAGTACTTC	CASSSGTGEWETQYF
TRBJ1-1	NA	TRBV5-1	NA	TGCGCCAGCAGCGCATCCTCAGGGGTCACTGAAGCTTTCTTT	CASSASSGVTEAFF
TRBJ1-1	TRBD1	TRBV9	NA	TGTGCCAGCAGCGTAACAGGGGGAGTGAACACTGAAGCTTTCTTT	CASSVTGGVNTEAFF
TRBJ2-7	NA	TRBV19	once	TGTGCCAGTAGCGAGGGGGGGTCCCCCTACGAGCAGTACTTC	CASSEGGSPYEQYF
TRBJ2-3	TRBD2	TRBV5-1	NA	TGCGCCAGCAGCTTGGCCTTAGCGGGAGGTACAGATACGCAGTATTTT	CASSLALAGGTDTQYF
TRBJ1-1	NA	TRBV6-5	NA	TGTGCCAGCAGAATACAGCCGAACACTGAAGCTTTCTTT	CASRIQPNTEAFF
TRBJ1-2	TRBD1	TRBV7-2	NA	TGTGCCAGCAGCTTAGGACAGGGGCGAAATTATGGCTACACCTTC	CASSLGQGRNYGYTF
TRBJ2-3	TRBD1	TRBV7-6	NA	TGTGCCAGCAGGGGGGGACAGGCCCCCACAGATACGCAGTATTTT	CASRGGQAPTDTQYF
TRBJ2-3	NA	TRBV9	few	TGTGCCAGCAGCGCCGACTTGGCAGATACGCAGTATTTT	CASSADLADTQYF
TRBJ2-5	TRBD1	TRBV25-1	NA	TGTGCCAGCAGTGTAGGGGGCCTCGGGACCCAGTACTTC	CASSVGGLGTQYF
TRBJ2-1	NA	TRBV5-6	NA	TGTGCCAGCGTCTTTCGGACTTCCTCGGGGAGGAATGAGCAGTTCTTC	CASVFRTSSGRNEQFF
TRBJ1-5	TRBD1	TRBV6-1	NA	TGTGCCAGCAGTGAAGCGCTAGGGGACAGGGTGGGCAATCAGCCCCAGCATTTT	CASSEALGDRVGNQPQHF
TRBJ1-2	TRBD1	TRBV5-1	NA	TGCGCCAGCAGCTTGGGGACAGGACAGATTCGCAGCTATGGCTACACCTTC	CASSLGTGQIRSYGYTF